The rows below give T cell receptor beta chains drawn from one sample of a study of type 1 and type 2 diabetes patients. TCRdb analysed the multiplex PCR reads with MiXCR anew, one entry per CDR3 protein. The top ten hold approximately 15% of the sample, which has about 290,000 distinct CDR3 sequences, more than 45% seen once. Input material: peripheral blood mononuclear cells (PBMCs). The receptors were sampled from a man between 18 and 29 years old with type 2 diabetes. The conserved cysteine and the conserved F or W are not part of the CDR3 here. The order of the fields is clone size, V gene, CDR3 protein. Some rows have no size entry. The others give once, few or many, or a class for an expanded clone.

-	TRBV6-5	ASSSRVSNEKLF
-	TRBV30	AWSKASSDTQY
-	TRBV7-6	ASSLLVQGSTEAF
-	TRBV7-2	ASSMAGALETQY
many	TRBV7-2	ASSNRWASGGAYNEQF
-	TRBV19	ASSISAISTDTQY
many	TRBV7-6	ASSPSDGSYEQY
-	TRBV24-1	ATSSASGQETQY
few	TRBV27	ASSWTTGEGGLF
few	TRBV6-1	AISPLGAKGEQF
-	TRBV7-8	ASSPGTRGTGELF
-	TRBV20-1	SARFAGSTDTQY
-	TRBV6-1	ASTPDRAAYGYT
-	TRBV7-3	ASSEGVREKLF
-	TRBV27	ASSPGHRGTEAF
few	TRBV19	ASSISRGVGETQY
few	TRBV10-3	AIKPGQGAYGYT
few	TRBV28	ASSPTAGDGYT
many	TRBV30	AWSGRRYEQY
-	TRBV25-1	ASSENLRNGYT
-	TRBV28	ASSRLGTEAF
many	TRBV25-1	ASSEGINEQF
-	TRBV10-3	AISEATSGRPGNEQF
-	TRBV24-1	ATSDPSGTYNEQF
many	TRBV7-8	ASSTGPENSPLH
few	TRBV2	ASSGSSGVQETQY
few	TRBV6-5	ASSEEFLNEQF
few	TRBV10-1	ASGGAGNQPQH
-	TRBV11-2	ASSLVGSTNEKLF
once	TRBV19	ASSILSVEGDTDAF
once	TRBV11-1	ASSEGAEAF
once	TRBV6-1	ASTQLAQGGNTQY
once	TRBV24-1	ATKHPNTEAF
-	TRBV10-3	AINGQAGQPQH
once	TRBV28	ASSSPARGGSTEAF
many	TRBV2	ASAVGPGTEAF
-	TRBV7-3	ASSLLRGFTEAF
-	TRBV20-1	SARDPLVYGYT
-	TRBV6-1	ASRHNLDRLETQY
few	TRBV20-1	SARGPTGVYEQY
-	TRBV25-1	ASSDQPQNTEAF
-	TRBV7-2	ASSLGGGSSYEQY
once	TRBV2	ASSLDRVGTDTQH
-	TRBV7-2	ASSSPSSYEQY
-	TRBV7-2	ASSLMGDEKLF
-	TRBV29-1	SVDNGRGLGEQY
-	TRBV2	ASSWRDTNYGYT
many	TRBV19	ASSIYENTEAF
-	TRBV2	ASSEEGTGSTEKLF
once	TRBV11-2	ASSLYFSGANVLT
-	TRBV10-1	ASSGHYREQF
few	TRBV20-1	SASIGGSRYEQF